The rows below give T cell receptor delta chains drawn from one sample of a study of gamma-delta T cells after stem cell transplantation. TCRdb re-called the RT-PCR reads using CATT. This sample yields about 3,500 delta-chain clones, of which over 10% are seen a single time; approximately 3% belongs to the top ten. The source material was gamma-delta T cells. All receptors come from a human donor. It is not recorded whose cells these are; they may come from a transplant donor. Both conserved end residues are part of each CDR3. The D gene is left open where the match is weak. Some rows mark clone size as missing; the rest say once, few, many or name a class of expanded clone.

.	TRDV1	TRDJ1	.	CALGEALIPRIYFRYTGDKLIF	TGTGCTCTTGGGGAAGCCCTAATTCCCCGAATCTATTTCAGGTATACCGGCGATAAACTCATCTTT
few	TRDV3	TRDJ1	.	CAFARIQGPYADKLIF	TGTGCCTTCGCAAGGATACAAGGGCCGTACGCCGATAAACTCATCTTT
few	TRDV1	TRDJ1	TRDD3	CALGELTVRGTGGEYTDKLIF	TGTGCTCTTGGGGAACTCACCGTCCGAGGTACTGGGGGAGAGTACACCGATAAACTCATCTTT
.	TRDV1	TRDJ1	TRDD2	CALGASAFLLVRDNTDKLIF	TGTGCTCTTGGGGCCTCGGCCTTCCTACTAGTGAGGGATAATACCGATAAACTCATCTTT
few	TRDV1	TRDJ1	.	CALGEGFGRPGMGVTDKLIF	TGTGCTCTTGGGGAAGGATTCGGTCGCCCGGGGATGGGTGTCACCGATAAACTCATCTTT
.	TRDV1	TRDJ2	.	CALGELMEWGPPLTAQLFF	TGTGCTCTTGGGGAACTAATGGAATGGGGGCCCCCTTTGACAGCACAACTCTTCTTT
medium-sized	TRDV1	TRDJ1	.	CALGEPKPLHRNDKLIF	TGTGCTCTTGGGGAACCCAAGCCCCTTCATAGAAACGATAAACTCATCTTT
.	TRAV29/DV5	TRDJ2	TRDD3	CAASLLGDTLTAQLFF	TGTGCAGCCTCCTTACTGGGGGATACATTGACAGCACAACTCTTCTTT
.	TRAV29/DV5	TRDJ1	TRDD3	CAASAGGIPSLNGKLIF	TGTGCAGCAAGCGCGGGGGGGATACCCAGCCTAAACGGTAAACTCATCTTT
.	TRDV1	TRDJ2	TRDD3	CALGVKPPSPAFTGGPHLTAQLFF	TGTGCTCTTGGGGTCAAACCACCCTCCCCTGCATTTACTGGGGGACCCCATCTGACAGCACAACTCTTCTTT
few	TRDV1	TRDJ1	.	CALGTPGPTGSQGDTDKLIF	TGTGCTCTTGGGACCCCAGGGCCTACTGGGTCCCAGGGGGACACCGATAAACTCATCTTT